One T cell receptor beta chain is described in this entry. As yet, its antigen is unknown. V lost 3 bases, J lost 9 bases, and 7 bases stayed unmatched. This CDR3 is 15 amino acids long. CDR1 and CDR2 (germline): SGHVS, FNYEAQ. From the reads, TCRdb called clonotypes with MiXCR, one entry per CDR3 protein. This table has roughly 570,000 distinct CDR3 sequences, approximately 40% appearing once. The data were obtained in a study of T cell repertoires in cytomegalovirus infection. Study background: Through public TCR beta signatures, both CMV infection and matching HLA type were indicated.

The clonotype originates from a human donor in good health (CMV status not recorded). Some clones in this sample may be carry-over from other donors' samples. The chain employs TRBV7-6 and TRBJ1-6, with 8 nucleotides matching TRBD1. Sequenced here: cultured PBMCs, sampled from culture after CMV antigen stimulation. The CDR3 loop is CASSFSQGATSPLHF. The CDR3 coding sequence is TGTGCCAGCAGCTTCTCTCAGGGGGCGACTTCACCCCTCCACTTT.